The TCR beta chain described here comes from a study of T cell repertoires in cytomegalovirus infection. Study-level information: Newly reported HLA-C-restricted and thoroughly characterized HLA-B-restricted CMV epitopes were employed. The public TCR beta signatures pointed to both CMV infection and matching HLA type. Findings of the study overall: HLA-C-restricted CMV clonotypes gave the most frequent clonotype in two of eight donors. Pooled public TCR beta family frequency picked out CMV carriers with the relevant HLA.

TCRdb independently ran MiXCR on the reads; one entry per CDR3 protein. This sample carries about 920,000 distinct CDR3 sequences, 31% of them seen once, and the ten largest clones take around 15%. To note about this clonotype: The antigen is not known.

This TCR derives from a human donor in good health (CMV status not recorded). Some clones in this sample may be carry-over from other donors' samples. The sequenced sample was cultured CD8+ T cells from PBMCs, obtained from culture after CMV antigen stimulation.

The CDR3 bases are TGTGCCAGCAGCAGCGGAGGGATTCGGGAGACCCAGTACTTC. Translating it yields CASSSGGIRETQYF. J is TRBJ2-5 and V is TRBV6-2 or TRBV6-3, with a tentative D call TRBD2 (6 bases). The length of the CDR3 is 14 residues. Germline assignment: CDR1 MNHEY and CDR2 SVGEGT. The V end lost 6 bases, the J end lost 5 bases, and 16 bases lay between the germline ends.